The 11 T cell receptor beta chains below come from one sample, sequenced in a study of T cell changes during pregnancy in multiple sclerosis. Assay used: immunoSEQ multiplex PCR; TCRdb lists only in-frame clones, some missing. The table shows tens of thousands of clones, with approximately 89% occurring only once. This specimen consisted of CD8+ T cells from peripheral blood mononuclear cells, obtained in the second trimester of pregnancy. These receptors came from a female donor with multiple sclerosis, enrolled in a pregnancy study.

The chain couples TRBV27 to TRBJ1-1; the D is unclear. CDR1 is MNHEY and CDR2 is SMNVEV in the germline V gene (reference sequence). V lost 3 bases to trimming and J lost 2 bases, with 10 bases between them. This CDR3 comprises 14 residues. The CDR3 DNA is TGTGCCAGCAGTTTCGAGGGAGTTAACACTGAAGCTTTCTTT. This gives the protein CASSFEGVNTEAFF.

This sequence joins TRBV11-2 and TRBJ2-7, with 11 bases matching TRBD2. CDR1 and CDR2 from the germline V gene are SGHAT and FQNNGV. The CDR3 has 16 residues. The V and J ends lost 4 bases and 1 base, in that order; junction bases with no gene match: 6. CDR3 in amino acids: CASSSATSGVSYEQYF. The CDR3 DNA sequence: TGTGCCAGCAGCTCTGCGACTAGCGGGGTGTCCTACGAGCAGTACTTC.

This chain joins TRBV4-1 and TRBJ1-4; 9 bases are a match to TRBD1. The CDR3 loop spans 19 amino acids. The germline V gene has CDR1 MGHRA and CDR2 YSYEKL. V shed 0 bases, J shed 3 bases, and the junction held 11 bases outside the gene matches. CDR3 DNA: TGCGCCAGCAGCCAAGATACGAATACAGGGGGCAGTGCTAATGAAAAACTGTTTTTT. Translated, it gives CASSQDTNTGGSANEKLFF.

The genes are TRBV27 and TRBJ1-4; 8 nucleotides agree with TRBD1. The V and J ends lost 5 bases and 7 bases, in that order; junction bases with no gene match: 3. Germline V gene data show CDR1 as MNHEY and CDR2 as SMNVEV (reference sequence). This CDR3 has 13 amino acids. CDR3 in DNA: TGTGCCAGCAGTACAGGGGGGAGTGAAAAACTGTTTTTT. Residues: CASSTGGSEKLFF.

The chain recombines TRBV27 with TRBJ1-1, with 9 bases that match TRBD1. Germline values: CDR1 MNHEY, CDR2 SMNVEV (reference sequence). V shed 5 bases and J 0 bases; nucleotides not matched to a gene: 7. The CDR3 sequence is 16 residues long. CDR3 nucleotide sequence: TGTGCCAGCAGTGGGACAGGGACAACCATGAACACTGAAGCTTTCTTT. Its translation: CASSGTGTTMNTEAFF.

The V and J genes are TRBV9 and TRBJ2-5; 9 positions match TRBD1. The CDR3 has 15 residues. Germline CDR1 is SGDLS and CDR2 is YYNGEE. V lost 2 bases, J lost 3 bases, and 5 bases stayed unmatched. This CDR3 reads CASSVTGQGKETQYF. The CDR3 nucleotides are TGTGCCAGCAGCGTGACGGGACAGGGTAAAGAGACCCAGTACTTC.

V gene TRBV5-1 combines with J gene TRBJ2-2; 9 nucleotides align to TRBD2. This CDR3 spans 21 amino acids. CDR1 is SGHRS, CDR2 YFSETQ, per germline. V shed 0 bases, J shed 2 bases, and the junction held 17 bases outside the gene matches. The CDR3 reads CASSLASSGGSGRPNTGELFF. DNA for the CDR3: TGCGCCAGCAGCTTGGCCTCCAGCGGGGGGTCCGGGAGGCCTAACACCGGGGAGCTGTTTTTT.

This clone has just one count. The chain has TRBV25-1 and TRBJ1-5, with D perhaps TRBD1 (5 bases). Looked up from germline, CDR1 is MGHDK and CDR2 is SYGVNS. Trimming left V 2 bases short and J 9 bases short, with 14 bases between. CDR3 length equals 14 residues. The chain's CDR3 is CASSEGAGNVPQHF. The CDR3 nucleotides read TGTGCCAGCAGTGAAGGGGCAGGGAATGTGCCCCAGCATTTT.

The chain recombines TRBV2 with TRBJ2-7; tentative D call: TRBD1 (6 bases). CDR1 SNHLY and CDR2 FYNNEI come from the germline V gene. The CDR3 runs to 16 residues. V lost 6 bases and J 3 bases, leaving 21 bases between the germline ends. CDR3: CASRGDTFTTLYEQYF. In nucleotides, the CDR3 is TGTGCCAGCAGGGGGGACACTTTCACCACCCTCTACGAGCAGTACTTC.

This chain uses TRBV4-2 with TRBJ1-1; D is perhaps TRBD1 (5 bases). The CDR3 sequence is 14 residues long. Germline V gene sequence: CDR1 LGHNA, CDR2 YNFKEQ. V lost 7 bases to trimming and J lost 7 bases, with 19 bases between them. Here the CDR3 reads CASIGVGGSGEAFF. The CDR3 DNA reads TGTGCCAGCATCGGAGTCGGGGGGAGTGGTGAAGCTTTCTTT.

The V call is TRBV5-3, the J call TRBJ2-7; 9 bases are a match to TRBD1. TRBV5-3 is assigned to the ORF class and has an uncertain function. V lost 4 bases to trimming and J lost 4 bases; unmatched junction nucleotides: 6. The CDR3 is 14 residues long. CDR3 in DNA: TGTGCCAGAAGCAGCGGGACAGGGTGGTACGAGCAGTACTTC. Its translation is CARSSGTGWYEQYF.